The source of this T cell receptor beta chain is a study of glioma-infiltrating T cells. V was trimmed by 5 bases and J by 4 bases, leaving 8 bases between them. There are 12 residues in the CDR3. This clonotype was detected only a few times. Using RNA template, CDR3s of TCR alpha and beta were amplified with iRepertoire arm-PCR. From the multiplex PCR reads, TCRdb called clonotypes with MiXCR, one entry per CDR3 protein. The sample has approximately 90,000 distinct CDR3 sequences, roughly 23% seen once; the top ten hold 6.7%. The receptor was isolated from a human donor with low-grade glioma or glioblastoma, undergoing nonglioma brain surgery, or in good health (not recorded which). This sequence joins TRBV12-3 or TRBV12-4 and TRBJ1-2, with D maybe TRBD1 (5 bases). The sample was glioma tissue, nonneoplastic brain tissue, or PBMCs (not recorded which). The CDR3 is CASSLRGYGYTF. CDR3 DNA sequence: TGTGCCAGCAGTCTGAGGGGCTATGGCTACACCTTC.